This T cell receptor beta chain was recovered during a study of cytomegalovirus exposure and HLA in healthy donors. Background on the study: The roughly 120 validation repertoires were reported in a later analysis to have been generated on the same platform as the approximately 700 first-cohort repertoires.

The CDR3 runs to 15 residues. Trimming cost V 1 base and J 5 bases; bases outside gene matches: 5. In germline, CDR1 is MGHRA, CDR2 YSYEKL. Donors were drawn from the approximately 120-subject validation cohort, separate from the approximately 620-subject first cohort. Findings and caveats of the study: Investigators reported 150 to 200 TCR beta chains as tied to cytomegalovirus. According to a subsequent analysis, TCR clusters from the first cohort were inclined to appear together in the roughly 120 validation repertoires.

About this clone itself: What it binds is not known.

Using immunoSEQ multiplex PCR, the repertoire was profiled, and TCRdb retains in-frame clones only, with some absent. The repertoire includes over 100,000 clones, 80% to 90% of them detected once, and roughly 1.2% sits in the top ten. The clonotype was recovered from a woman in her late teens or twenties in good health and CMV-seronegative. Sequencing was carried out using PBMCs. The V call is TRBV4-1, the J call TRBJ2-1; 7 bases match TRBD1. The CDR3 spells CASSQVYRGDNEQFF. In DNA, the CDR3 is TGCGCCAGCAGCCAAGTTTACAGGGGAGACAATGAGCAGTTCTTC.